This T cell receptor beta chain was sequenced in a study of cytomegalovirus exposure and HLA in healthy donors. PCR primers comprised 60 Vbeta and 13 Jbeta primers. Sequenced by immunoSEQ multiplex PCR; TCRdb stores in-frame clones only, minus some. Here the sample spans about 98,000 clones, about 80% being singletons. Study results and caveats: Later analysis identified a missense DCLRE1C variant that was linked to TCR beta V- and J-gene trimming. Several of the most significant clusters appeared, in a later analysis, to be linked to common viral pathogens.

As regards this clone: Its antigen is currently unknown.

The origin of this receptor is a man younger than 30 in good health and CMV-seropositive. Specimen: PBMCs.

In nucleotides, the CDR3 is TGTGCCAGCAGTTTTGTTTTTGCAGGACAGGGCTATGGCTACACCTTC. Translating gives CASSFVFAGQGYGYTF. The J gene is TRBJ1-2, the V gene TRBV28; 8 nucleotides line up with TRBD1. There are 16 residues in the CDR3. Germline CDR1 and CDR2: MDHEN and SYDVKM. The ends lost 3 bases at V and 4 bases at J; junction bases unmatched: 10.